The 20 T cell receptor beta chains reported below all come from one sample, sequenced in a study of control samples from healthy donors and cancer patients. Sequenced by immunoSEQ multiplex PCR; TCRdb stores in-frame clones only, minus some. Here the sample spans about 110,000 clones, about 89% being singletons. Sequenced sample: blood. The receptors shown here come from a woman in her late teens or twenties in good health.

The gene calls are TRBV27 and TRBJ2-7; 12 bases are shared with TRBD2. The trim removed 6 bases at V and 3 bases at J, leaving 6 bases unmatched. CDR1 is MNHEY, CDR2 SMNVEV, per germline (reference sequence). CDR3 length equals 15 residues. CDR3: CASSDLLAGGYEQYF. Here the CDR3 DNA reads TGTGCCAGCAGCGACTTACTAGCGGGAGGCTACGAGCAGTACTTC.

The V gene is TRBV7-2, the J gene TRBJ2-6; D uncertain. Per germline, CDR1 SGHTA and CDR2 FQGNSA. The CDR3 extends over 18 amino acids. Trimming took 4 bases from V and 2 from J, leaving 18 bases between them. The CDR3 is CASSSGAGRFPGANVLTF. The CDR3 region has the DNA TGTGCCAGCAGCTCCGGAGCTGGACGATTCCCTGGGGCCAACGTCCTGACTTTC.

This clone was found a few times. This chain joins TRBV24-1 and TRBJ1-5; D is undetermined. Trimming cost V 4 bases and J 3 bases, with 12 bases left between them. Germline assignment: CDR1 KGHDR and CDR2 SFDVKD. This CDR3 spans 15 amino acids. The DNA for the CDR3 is TGTGCCACCAGTGAAGGATGGCCGAACAATCAGCCCCAGCATTTT. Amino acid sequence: CATSEGWPNNQPQHF.

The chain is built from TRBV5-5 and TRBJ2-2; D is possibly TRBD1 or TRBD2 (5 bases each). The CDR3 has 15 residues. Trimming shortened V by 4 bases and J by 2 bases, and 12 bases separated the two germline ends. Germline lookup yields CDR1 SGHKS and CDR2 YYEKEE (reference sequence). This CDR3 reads CASSRTGDNTGELFF. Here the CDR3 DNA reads TGTGCCAGCAGCCGGACTGGGGACAACACCGGGGAGCTGTTTTTT.

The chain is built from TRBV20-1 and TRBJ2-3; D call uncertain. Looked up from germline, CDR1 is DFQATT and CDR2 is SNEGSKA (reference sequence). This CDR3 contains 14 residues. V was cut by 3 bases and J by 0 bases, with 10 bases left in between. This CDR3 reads CSASYGISTDTQYF. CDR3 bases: TGCAGTGCTAGTTACGGAATCAGCACAGATACGCAGTATTTT.

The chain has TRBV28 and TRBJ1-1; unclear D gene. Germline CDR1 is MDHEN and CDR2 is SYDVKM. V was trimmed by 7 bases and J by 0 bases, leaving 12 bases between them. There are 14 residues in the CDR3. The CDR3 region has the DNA TGTGCCAGCACACGGATCCTGATGAACACTGAAGCTTTCTTT. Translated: CASTRILMNTEAFF.

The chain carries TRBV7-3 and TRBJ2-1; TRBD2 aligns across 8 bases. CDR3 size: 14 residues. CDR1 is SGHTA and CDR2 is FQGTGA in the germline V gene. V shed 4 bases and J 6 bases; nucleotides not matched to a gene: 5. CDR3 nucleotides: TGTGCCAGCAGCTCGGGACTAGGGGGCAATGAGCAGTTCTTC. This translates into CASSSGLGGNEQFF.

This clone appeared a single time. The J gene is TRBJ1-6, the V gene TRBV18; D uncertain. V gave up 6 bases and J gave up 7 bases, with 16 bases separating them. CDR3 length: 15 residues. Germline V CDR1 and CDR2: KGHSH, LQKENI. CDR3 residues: CASSPWELPNSPLHF. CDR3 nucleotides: TGTGCCAGCTCTCCTTGGGAACTCCCGAATTCACCCCTCCACTTT.

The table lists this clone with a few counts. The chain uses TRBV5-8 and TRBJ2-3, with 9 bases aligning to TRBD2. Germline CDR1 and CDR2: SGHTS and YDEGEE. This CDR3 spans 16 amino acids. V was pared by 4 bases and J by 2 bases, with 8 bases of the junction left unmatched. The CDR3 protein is CASSSEAGGPTDTQYF. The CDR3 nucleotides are TGTGCCAGCAGCAGTGAAGCGGGAGGTCCCACAGATACGCAGTATTTT.

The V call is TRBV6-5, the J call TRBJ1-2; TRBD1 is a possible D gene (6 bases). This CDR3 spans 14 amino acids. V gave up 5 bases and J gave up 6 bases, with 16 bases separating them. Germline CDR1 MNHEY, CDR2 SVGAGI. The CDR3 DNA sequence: TGTGCCAGCAGTCGCGAAGGGGGATATGATGGCTACACCTTC. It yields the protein CASSREGGYDGYTF.

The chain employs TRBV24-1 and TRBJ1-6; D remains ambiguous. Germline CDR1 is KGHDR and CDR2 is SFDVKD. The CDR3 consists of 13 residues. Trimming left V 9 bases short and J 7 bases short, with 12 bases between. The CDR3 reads CATSRTENSPLHF. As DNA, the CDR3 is TGTGCCACCTCCCGCACGGAAAATTCACCCCTCCACTTT.

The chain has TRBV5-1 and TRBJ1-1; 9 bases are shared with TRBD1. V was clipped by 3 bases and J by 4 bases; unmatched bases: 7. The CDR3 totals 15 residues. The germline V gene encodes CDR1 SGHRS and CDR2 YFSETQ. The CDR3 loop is CASSWMDRGTTEAFF. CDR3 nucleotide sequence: TGCGCCAGCAGCTGGATGGACAGGGGTACCACTGAAGCTTTCTTT.

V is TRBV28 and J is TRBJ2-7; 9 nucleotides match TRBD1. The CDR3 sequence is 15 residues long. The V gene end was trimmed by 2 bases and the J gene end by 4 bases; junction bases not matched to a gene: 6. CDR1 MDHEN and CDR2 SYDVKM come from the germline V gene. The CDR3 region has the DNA TGTGCCAGCAGTTTAGGGACAGGGCTGGGTTACGAGCAGTACTTC. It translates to CASSLGTGLGYEQYF.

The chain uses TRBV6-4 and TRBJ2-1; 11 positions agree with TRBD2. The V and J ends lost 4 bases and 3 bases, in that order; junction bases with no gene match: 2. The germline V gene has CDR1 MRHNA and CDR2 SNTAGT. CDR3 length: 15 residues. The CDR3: CASSAGTSGYNEQFF. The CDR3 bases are TGTGCCAGCAGTGCGGGGACTAGCGGCTACAATGAGCAGTTCTTC.

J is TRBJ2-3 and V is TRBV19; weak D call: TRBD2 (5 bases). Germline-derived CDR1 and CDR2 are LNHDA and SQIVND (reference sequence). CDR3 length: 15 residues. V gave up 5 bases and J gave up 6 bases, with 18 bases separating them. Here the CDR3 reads CASSGGPGVVDTQYF. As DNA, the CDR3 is TGTGCCAGTAGTGGTGGGCCCGGGGTTGTGGATACGCAGTATTTT. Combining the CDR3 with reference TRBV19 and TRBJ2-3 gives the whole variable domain DGGITQSPKYLFRKEGQNVTLSCEQNLNHDAMYWYRQDPGQGLRLIYYSQIVNDFQKGDIAEGYSVSREKKESFPLTVTSAQKNPTAFYLCASSGGPGVVDTQYFGPGTRLTVL.

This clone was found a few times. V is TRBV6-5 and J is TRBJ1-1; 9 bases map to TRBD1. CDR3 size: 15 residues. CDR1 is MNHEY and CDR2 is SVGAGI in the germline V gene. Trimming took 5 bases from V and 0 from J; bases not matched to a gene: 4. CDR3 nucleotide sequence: TGTGCCAGCAGTCGGGACAGGGACATGAACACTGAAGCTTTCTTT. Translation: CASSRDRDMNTEAFF.

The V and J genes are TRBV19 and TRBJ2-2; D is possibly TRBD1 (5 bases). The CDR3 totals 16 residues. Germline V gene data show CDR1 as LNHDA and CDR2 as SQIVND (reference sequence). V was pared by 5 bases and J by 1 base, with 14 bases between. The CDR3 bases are TGTGCCAGTAGTGTCATAAGGGGTCGGAACACCGGGGAGCTGTTTTTT. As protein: CASSVIRGRNTGELFF.

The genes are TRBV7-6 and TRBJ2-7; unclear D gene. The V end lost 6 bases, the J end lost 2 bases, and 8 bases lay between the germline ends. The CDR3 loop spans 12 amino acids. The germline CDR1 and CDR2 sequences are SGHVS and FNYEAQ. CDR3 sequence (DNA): TGTGCCAGCAGTTACATCCCCTACGAGCAGTACTTC. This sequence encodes CASSYIPYEQYF.

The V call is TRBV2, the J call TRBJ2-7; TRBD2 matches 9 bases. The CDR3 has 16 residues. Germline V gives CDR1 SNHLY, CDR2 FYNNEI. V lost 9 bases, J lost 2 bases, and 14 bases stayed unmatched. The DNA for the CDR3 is TGTGCCAGTCACCCCTACTCGGGACTAGCAGCCTACGAGCAGTACTTC. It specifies CASHPYSGLAAYEQYF.

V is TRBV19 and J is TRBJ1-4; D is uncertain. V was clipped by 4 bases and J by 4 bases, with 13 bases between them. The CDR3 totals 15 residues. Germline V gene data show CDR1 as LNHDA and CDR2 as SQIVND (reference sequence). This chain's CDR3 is CASSTRPGINEKLFF. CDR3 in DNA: TGTGCCAGTAGTACACGTCCGGGAATTAATGAAAAACTGTTTTTT.